This record concerns one TCR beta chain sequence. Germline CDR1 reads KGHSH; CDR2 reads LQKENI. J was trimmed by 7 bases and V by 3 bases; bases with no gene match: 5. The CDR3 covers 15 residues. The entry originates in a study of blood T cell repertoires in COVID-19. Study summary: From the United States, Italy and Spain came samples of acute and convalescent COVID-19. Nucleic acid was either cDNA or gDNA, and it came from T cells, B-cell-depleted T cells, or PBMCs.

As handled by the study authors: Cell counts per sample came from amplifying reference gene primers. Generated by immunoSEQ multiplex PCR, the TCRdb table keeps only in-frame clones and is missing some. V and J calls and clone size are given by that table; D and trimming were obtained from the DNA. This sample carries about 94,000 clones, roughly 80% of them seen once, and the ten largest clones take around 20%. This sequence was found in a human donor in a cohort sampled during active COVID-19. The sequencing sample was made of peripheral blood. The chain carries TRBV18 and TRBJ2-3; 12 bases agree with TRBD2. The CDR3 region has the DNA TGTGCCAGCTCACCGACTAGCGGGAGTCATAATACGCAGTATTTT. Amino acids: CASSPTSGSHNTQYF.